Sequencing of this TCR beta chain was carried out in a study of shared clonotypes between healthy human individuals. Over several immunoSEQ plates, each subset's genomic DNA was distributed in even portions. Method: immunoSEQ multiplex PCR; TCRdb's copy keeps in-frame clones and lacks some. Seen here are roughly 700,000 clones, 90% observed once, and the top ten hold 34%. In regard to this clone: Its target is unknown.

Study-wide results and caveats: Compared with memory subsets, naive subsets generally had larger estimated richness.

The sequence derives from a man aged 18 to 35 in good health. Some clones in this sample may be carry-over from other donors' samples. Material: memory CD8+ T cells from PBMCs. As for subset: CD45RO+ cells pooled with CCR7-negative TemRA cells.

The CDR3 DNA follows: TGTGCCAGCAGCCCGCCCATTGGTAGAGATACGCAGTATTTT. Encoded protein: CASSPPIGRDTQYF. The rearrangement uses TRBV11-2 and TRBJ2-3; D unresolved. CDR3 size: 14 residues. Germline CDR1 SGHAT, CDR2 FQNNGV. V was shortened by 5 bases and J by 5 bases, with 14 bases between the two germline ends.